This is a list of T cell receptor beta chains from one sample in a study of blood T cell repertoires in COVID-19. Method: immunoSEQ multiplex PCR; TCRdb's copy keeps in-frame clones and lacks some. The table shows 50,000 to 70,000 clones, with around nine tenths occurring only once. Sequences were obtained from peripheral blood. All receptors derive from a woman older than 75 with active COVID-19. CDR3s include the opening cysteine and the closing phenylalanine or tryptophan. D genes are given only for firm matches. Part of the rows lack a size; the others show once, few, many or a class for expanded clones.

d_gene: TRBD1; abundance: .; v_gene: TRBV7-2; j_gene: TRBJ2-7; CDR3nt: TGTGCCAGCAGCCAGACACATGGACAGGGGGTTTACGAGCAGTACTTC; CDR3aa: CASSQTHGQGVYEQYF
d_gene: TRBD1; abundance: .; v_gene: TRBV6-6; j_gene: TRBJ2-1; CDR3nt: TGTGCCAGCAGTCCCCGGGACAGTCGACACGTATACAATGAGCAGTTCTTC; CDR3aa: CASSPRDSRHVYNEQFF
d_gene: TRBD2; abundance: .; v_gene: TRBV5-6; j_gene: TRBJ2-2; CDR3nt: TGTGCCAGCAGCTTAGCGGGGGGGACCGGGGAGCTGTTTTTT; CDR3aa: CASSLAGGTGELFF
d_gene: .; abundance: .; v_gene: TRBV28; j_gene: TRBJ2-3; CDR3nt: TGTGCCAGCAGACCCGGCGGGGCCATAACAGATACGCAGTATTTT; CDR3aa: CASRPGGAITDTQYF
d_gene: .; abundance: .; v_gene: TRBV5-4; j_gene: TRBJ2-2; CDR3nt: TGTGCCGCAGGAGACCCGGGACTGGCCGCGAACACCGGGGAGCTGTTTTTT; CDR3aa: CAAGDPGLAANTGELFF
d_gene: .; abundance: .; v_gene: TRBV7-9; j_gene: TRBJ2-3; CDR3nt: TGTGCCAGCAGCTTATGGTCGGGGGGCTTCACAGATACGCAGTATTTT; CDR3aa: CASSLWSGGFTDTQYF
d_gene: TRBD2; abundance: .; v_gene: TRBV19; j_gene: TRBJ2-7; CDR3nt: TGTGCCAGTAGTCCTTATAGCGGGACCTACGAGCAGTACTTC; CDR3aa: CASSPYSGTYEQYF
d_gene: .; abundance: .; v_gene: TRBV7-6; j_gene: TRBJ2-1; CDR3nt: TGTGCCAGCAGCTTAGGAGGGTTGCAGTTCTTC; CDR3aa: CASSLGGLQFF
d_gene: .; abundance: .; v_gene: TRBV28; j_gene: TRBJ1-2; CDR3nt: TGTGCCAGCAGTTTAACTATAGAATATGGCTACACCTTC; CDR3aa: CASSLTIEYGYTF
d_gene: .; abundance: once; v_gene: TRBV2; j_gene: TRBJ1-4; CDR3nt: TGTGCCAGCAGTGGCCGGGGAGGGACTAATGAAAAACTGTTTTTT; CDR3aa: CASSGRGGTNEKLFF
d_gene: .; abundance: .; v_gene: TRBV11-2; j_gene: TRBJ2-7; CDR3nt: TGTGCCAGCAGCTTAGGAGTCGGGAGCTTCGAGCAGTACTTC; CDR3aa: CASSLGVGSFEQYF
d_gene: TRBD2; abundance: .; v_gene: TRBV28; j_gene: TRBJ2-3; CDR3nt: TGTGCCACTCGGGAGGGCGGCCGCACAGATACGCAGTATTTT; CDR3aa: CATREGGRTDTQYF
d_gene: TRBD2; abundance: .; v_gene: TRBV6-2/TRBV6-3; j_gene: TRBJ2-3; CDR3nt: TGTGCCAGCAGTTACGCCATCCGCCCGGGACTAGCGGATAGCACAGATACGCAGTATTTT; CDR3aa: CASSYAIRPGLADSTDTQYF
d_gene: TRBD1; abundance: .; v_gene: TRBV2; j_gene: TRBJ1-2; CDR3nt: TGTGCCAGCGACCCCAGGTCGGGACAGGGATCTGGCTACACCTTC; CDR3aa: CASDPRSGQGSGYTF
d_gene: TRBD1; abundance: .; v_gene: TRBV27; j_gene: TRBJ2-1; CDR3nt: TGTGCCAGCAGCTCGTACTCCGGGACAGGGCTGAATGAGCAGTTCTTC; CDR3aa: CASSSYSGTGLNEQFF
d_gene: .; abundance: .; v_gene: TRBV19; j_gene: TRBJ2-6; CDR3nt: TGTGCCAGTAGTTTTAAGGCGACCGGAGTCTCTGGGGCCAACGTCCTGACTTTC; CDR3aa: CASSFKATGVSGANVLTF
d_gene: .; abundance: .; v_gene: TRBV9; j_gene: TRBJ2-1; CDR3nt: TGTGCCAGCAGCGGGGGTTTTGGACAAGTCCTCTACAATGAGCAGTTCTTC; CDR3aa: CASSGGFGQVLYNEQFF
d_gene: .; abundance: .; v_gene: TRBV6-5; j_gene: TRBJ1-2; CDR3nt: TGTGCCAGCAGTTACTCGGGGAGGAATGGCTACACCTTC; CDR3aa: CASSYSGRNGYTF
d_gene: .; abundance: .; v_gene: TRBV18; j_gene: TRBJ2-1; CDR3nt: TGTGCCAGCTCACCACCGCGCGAGCCCAATGAGCAGTTCTTC; CDR3aa: CASSPPREPNEQFF
d_gene: TRBD2; abundance: .; v_gene: TRBV4-1; j_gene: TRBJ2-5; CDR3nt: TGCGCCAGCAGCCAAGGCGGGACTAGCGGGGGGGGTAGGGAGACCCAGTACTTC; CDR3aa: CASSQGGTSGGGRETQYF
d_gene: TRBD2; abundance: .; v_gene: TRBV7-8; j_gene: TRBJ2-3; CDR3nt: TGTGCCAGCAGCTTAACTAGCGGGATCACAGATACGCAGTATTTT; CDR3aa: CASSLTSGITDTQYF
d_gene: .; abundance: .; v_gene: TRBV3-1/TRBV3-2; j_gene: TRBJ2-7; CDR3nt: TGTGCCAGCAGCCAAGCCGGGCGCGGGGACGAGCAGTACTTC; CDR3aa: CASSQAGRGDEQYF
d_gene: .; abundance: .; v_gene: TRBV7-6; j_gene: TRBJ2-5; CDR3nt: TGTGCCAGCAGCTTAGGGAGGGATCAAGAGACCCAGTACTTC; CDR3aa: CASSLGRDQETQYF
d_gene: .; abundance: .; v_gene: TRBV2; j_gene: TRBJ2-5; CDR3nt: TGTGCCAGCAATAAACCGGGATCGCAAGAGACCCAGTACTTC; CDR3aa: CASNKPGSQETQYF
d_gene: .; abundance: .; v_gene: TRBV29-1; j_gene: TRBJ1-4; CDR3nt: TGCAGCGCCGGAGCGGGGGCGGAGGAAAAACTGTTTTTT; CDR3aa: CSAGAGAEEKLFF
d_gene: TRBD1; abundance: .; v_gene: TRBV4-1; j_gene: TRBJ1-4; CDR3nt: TGCGCCAGCAGCCCTCCGGGACAGGGGGGTGAAAAACTGTTTTTT; CDR3aa: CASSPPGQGGEKLFF
d_gene: .; abundance: few; v_gene: TRBV7-9; j_gene: TRBJ1-2; CDR3nt: TGTGCCAGCAGCACACGAGAGGGATCCGACTATGGCTACACCTTC; CDR3aa: CASSTREGSDYGYTF
d_gene: .; abundance: .; v_gene: TRBV2; j_gene: TRBJ1-2; CDR3nt: TGTGCCAGCAGTGTATCGACCGGGAATGGCTACACCTTC; CDR3aa: CASSVSTGNGYTF
d_gene: .; abundance: .; v_gene: TRBV5-1; j_gene: TRBJ2-2; CDR3nt: TGCGCCAGCAGCGCGCAGGTCCCGGCGAACACCGGGGAGCTGTTTTTT; CDR3aa: CASSAQVPANTGELFF
d_gene: TRBD2; abundance: .; v_gene: TRBV5-4; j_gene: TRBJ2-5; CDR3nt: TGTGCCAGCAGCAGAGGGAGCGGGGATCAAGAGACCCAGTACTTC; CDR3aa: CASSRGSGDQETQYF
d_gene: TRBD1; abundance: .; v_gene: TRBV6-5; j_gene: TRBJ1-5; CDR3nt: TGTGCCAGCACCGGGGGGACAGGGAATCAGCCCCAGCATTTT; CDR3aa: CASTGGTGNQPQHF
d_gene: .; abundance: .; v_gene: TRBV6-6; j_gene: TRBJ2-7; CDR3nt: TGTGCCAGCAGTTACGAGCGGCACTCCTACGAGCAGTACTTC; CDR3aa: CASSYERHSYEQYF
d_gene: TRBD2; abundance: few; v_gene: TRBV7-2; j_gene: TRBJ2-5; CDR3nt: TGTGCCAGCAGCTTAGGGGGACTAGCGGGAGTAGGAGAGACCCAGTACTTC; CDR3aa: CASSLGGLAGVGETQYF
d_gene: .; abundance: .; v_gene: TRBV7-9; j_gene: TRBJ1-1; CDR3nt: TGTGCCAGCAGCTTAGAGGGGCTCGGCACTGAAGCTTTCTTT; CDR3aa: CASSLEGLGTEAFF
d_gene: TRBD1; abundance: .; v_gene: TRBV7-9; j_gene: TRBJ1-1; CDR3nt: TGTGCCAGCAGTTCGGGCGGACAGGCGAACACTGAAGCTTTCTTT; CDR3aa: CASSSGGQANTEAFF
d_gene: .; abundance: .; v_gene: TRBV7-9; j_gene: TRBJ1-1; CDR3nt: TGTGCCAGCAGCCGGCCGGGCGGGGGGAACACTGAAGCTTTCTTT; CDR3aa: CASSRPGGGNTEAFF
d_gene: .; abundance: .; v_gene: TRBV24-1; j_gene: TRBJ2-5; CDR3nt: TGTGCCACCAGTGACACCGGGACAACGAAAGAGACCCAGTACTTC; CDR3aa: CATSDTGTTKETQYF